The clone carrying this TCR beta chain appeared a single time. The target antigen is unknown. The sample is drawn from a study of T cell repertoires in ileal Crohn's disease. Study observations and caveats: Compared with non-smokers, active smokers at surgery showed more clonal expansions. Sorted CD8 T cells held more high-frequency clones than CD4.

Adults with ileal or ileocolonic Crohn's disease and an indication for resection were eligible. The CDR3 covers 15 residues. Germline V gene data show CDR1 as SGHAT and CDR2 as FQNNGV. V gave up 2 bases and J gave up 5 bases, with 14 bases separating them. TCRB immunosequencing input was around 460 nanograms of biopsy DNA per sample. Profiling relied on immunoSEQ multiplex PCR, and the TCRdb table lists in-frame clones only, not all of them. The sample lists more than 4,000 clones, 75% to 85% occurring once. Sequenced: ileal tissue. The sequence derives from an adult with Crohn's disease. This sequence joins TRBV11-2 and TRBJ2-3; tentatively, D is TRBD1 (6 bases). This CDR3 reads CASSLLTGGGDTQYF. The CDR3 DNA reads TGTGCCAGCAGCTTACTGACAGGTGGTGGAGATACGCAGTATTTT.